The 22 T cell receptor beta chains listed next were all sequenced from one sample in a study of T cell changes during pregnancy in multiple sclerosis (dated by TCRdb to about 2019). To prepare the library, the immunoSEQ multiplex PCR assay was applied. The source is immuneACCESS, and TCRdb retained only in-frame sequences with V and J called. Part of the clones is not carried over; for the studies checked, unresolved V genes explain less than half of this, and the remainder is unexplained. A total of tens of thousands of clones appear in this sample, 92% of them only once. Approximately 1.6% of the sample comes from the top ten. The source was peripheral blood, collected in the first trimester of pregnancy. Every receptor here comes from a female donor in good health, enrolled as a control in a pregnancy study.

V and J are TRBV28 and TRBJ2-3; possible D gene TRBD2, 5 bases. This CDR3 has 15 amino acids. Germline values: CDR1 MDHEN, CDR2 SYDVKM. V was trimmed by 5 bases and J by 7 bases, leaving 19 bases between them. The CDR3 nucleotides are TGTGCCAGCAGTCCCCGCCGAGGGTGGAAAAATACGCAGTATTTT. This codes for CASSPRRGWKNTQYF.

V gene TRBV11-2 combines with J gene TRBJ2-5, with 9 bases identical to TRBD1. This CDR3 is 14 amino acids long. Germline V gene sequence: CDR1 SGHAT, CDR2 FQNNGV. V was clipped by 5 bases and J by 1 base; unmatched bases: 2. Here the CDR3 DNA reads TGTGCCAGCAGCGGGGACAGGGCCCAAGAGACCCAGTACTTC. It encodes CASSGDRAQETQYF.

The rearrangement links TRBV29-1 to TRBJ2-1, with 15 bases matching TRBD2. Trimming took 6 bases from V and 9 from J; bases not matched to a gene: 6. CDR3 length: 14 residues. Germline V CDR1 and CDR2: SQVTM, ANQGSEA. The CDR3 sequence: CSVGLAGGPSEQFF. CDR3 DNA: TGCAGCGTCGGACTAGCGGGAGGGCCCAGTGAGCAGTTCTTC.

V gene TRBV7-2 combines with J gene TRBJ1-5; D call uncertain. Trimming cost V 3 bases and J 1 base, with 7 bases left between them. The CDR3 is made up of 14 amino acids. The germline gives CDR1 SGHTA, CDR2 FQGNSA. The CDR3: CASSFYLSNQPQHF. The DNA for the CDR3 is TGTGCCAGCAGCTTCTATTTAAGCAATCAGCCCCAGCATTTT. Using reference TRBV7-2 and TRBJ1-5 for the parts outside the CDR3, the full variable domain is GAGVSQSPSNKVTEKGKDVELRCDPISGHTALYWYRQSLGQGLEFLIYFQGNSAPDKSGLPSDRFSAERTGGSVSTLTIQRTQQEDSAVYLCASSFYLSNQPQHFGDGTRLSIL.

The J gene is TRBJ1-1, the V gene TRBV5-6; TRBD1 might be the D (5 bases). V shed 0 bases and J shed 5 bases, with 11 bases lying between them. The CDR3 sequence is 14 residues long. Germline V gene lookup returns CDR1 SGHDT and CDR2 YYEEEE. The CDR3 coding sequence is TGTGCCAGCAGCTTGGGGGGCTTGGGGACTGAAGCTTTCTTT. Translating gives CASSLGGLGTEAFF.

V is TRBV27 and J is TRBJ2-7; a possible D gene is TRBD2 (6 bases). Trimming removed 5 bases at V and 7 bases at J, with 18 bases between. The CDR3 has 14 residues. Germline V gene lookup returns CDR1 MNHEY and CDR2 SMNVEV (reference sequence). The CDR3 loop is CASSLGTRGGEQYF. CDR3 in DNA: TGTGCCAGCAGTCTCGGGACCCGAGGAGGGGAGCAGTACTTC.

V usage is TRBV2 and J usage is TRBJ2-1, with D possibly matching TRBD2 (5 bases). Trimming took 3 bases from V and 7 from J, leaving 13 bases between them. Germline CDR1 reads SNHLY; CDR2 reads FYNNEI. The CDR3 contains 14 residues. CDR3 DNA sequence: TGTGCCAGCAGTGATAGTTCTAGCTTAAATGAGCAGTTCTTC. This sequence encodes CASSDSSSLNEQFF.

The V and J genes are TRBV7-4 and TRBJ2-7; D perhaps matches TRBD2 (6 bases). Trimming removed 6 bases at V and 4 bases at J, with 13 bases between. The CDR3 contains 13 residues. Germline CDR1 SGHVT, CDR2 SQSDAQ. CDR3: CASSSNGRYEQYF. The CDR3 DNA follows: TGTGCCAGCAGTTCGAATGGGAGGTACGAGCAGTACTTC.

The chain recombines TRBV29-1 with TRBJ2-2; possibly TRBD2 for D (6 bases). The CDR3 extends over 13 amino acids. The V end was cut by 4 bases, the J end by 6 bases, with 12 bases between. Germline CDR1 and CDR2: SQVTM and ANQGSEA. CDR3 amino acids: CSVVEGFAGELFF. CDR3 nucleotides: TGCAGCGTTGTGGAGGGATTCGCCGGGGAGCTGTTTTTT.

The chain joins TRBV6-1 to TRBJ2-7; 7 bases align to TRBD2. The CDR3 spans 15 residues. The germline CDR1 and CDR2 sequences are MNHNS and SASEGT. The junction had 12 bases not matched to a gene; V was cut back by 7 bases and J by 3 bases. In DNA, the CDR3 is TGTGCCAGCACCTCAAACAGCGGGGTAGGCTACGAGCAGTACTTC. Translated: CASTSNSGVGYEQYF.

CDR3 DNA: TGTGCCAGCAGTTGGCAGGGAGGGAACACTGAAGCTTTCTTT. It specifies CASSWQGGNTEAFF. This chain uses TRBV6-6 with TRBJ1-1, with a tentative D call TRBD1 (5 bases). The CDR3 contains 14 residues. CDR1 and CDR2 from the germline V gene are MNHNY and SVGAGI (reference sequence). Trimming shortened V by 4 bases and J by 1 base, and 10 bases separated the two germline ends.

This clone was recorded a few times. The chain has TRBV2 and TRBJ1-5; TRBD1 agrees at 10 bases. The germline V gene has CDR1 SNHLY and CDR2 FYNNEI. The V segment lost 6 bases and the J segment 5 bases; nucleotides outside the gene matches: 4. The CDR3 length is 14 residues. The CDR3 is CASRAGTGDQPQHF. DNA of the CDR3: TGTGCCAGCAGGGCCGGGACAGGGGATCAGCCCCAGCATTTT.

The chain links TRBV19 to TRBJ2-1, with a tentative D call TRBD1 (6 bases). Germline V gene lookup returns CDR1 LNHDA and CDR2 SQIVND (reference sequence). Trimming removed 3 bases at V and 8 bases at J, with 17 bases between. The CDR3 has 15 amino acids. CDR3 in DNA: TGTGCCAGTAGTATTCTACAGGGTGAGGGCGATGAGCAGTTCTTC. Amino acids: CASSILQGEGDEQFF. Variable domain in full (rest from reference TRBV19 and TRBJ2-1): DGGITQSPKYLFRKEGQNVTLSCEQNLNHDAMYWYRQDPGQGLRLIYYSQIVNDFQKGDIAEGYSVSREKKESFPLTVTSAQKNPTAFYLCASSILQGEGDEQFFGPGTRLTVL.

The V gene is TRBV29-1, the J gene TRBJ2-7, with D possibly being TRBD2 (5 bases). Germline CDR1 is SQVTM and CDR2 is ANQGSEA. V was trimmed by 1 base and J by 1 base, leaving 8 bases between them. CDR3 size: 13 residues. CDR3 nucleotides: TGCAGCGTTGAAGTTGGAGGATCCTACGAGCAGTACTTC. The encoded protein is CSVEVGGSYEQYF.

The chain recombines TRBV27 with TRBJ2-1, with D uncertain. The V end lost 5 bases, the J end lost 1 base, and 12 bases lay between the germline ends. CDR1 MNHEY and CDR2 SMNVEV come from the germline V gene (reference sequence). This CDR3 comprises 15 residues. DNA for the CDR3: TGTGCCAGCAGTCCCTCTTTCGCGTCCTACAATGAGCAGTTCTTC. Translating it yields CASSPSFASYNEQFF.

The chain is built from TRBV5-5 and TRBJ2-5; D unclear. Germline V gene data show CDR1 as SGHKS and CDR2 as YYEKEE (reference sequence). The V end lost 2 bases, the J end lost 2 bases, and 10 bases lay between the germline ends. CDR3 length: 14 amino acids. This CDR3 reads CASSLSADQETQYF. The CDR3 bases are TGTGCCAGCAGCTTATCGGCGGATCAAGAGACCCAGTACTTC.

The chain combines TRBV7-9 with TRBJ2-3, with TRBD2 identical over 7 bases. Germline V gives CDR1 SEHNR, CDR2 FQNEAQ (reference sequence). The ends lost 2 bases at V and 3 bases at J; junction bases unmatched: 8. CDR3 length equals 16 residues. The CDR3 here is CASSLRVLAETDTQYF. The CDR3 nucleotides are TGTGCCAGCAGCTTAAGGGTGCTAGCGGAAACAGATACGCAGTATTTT.

The rearrangement joins TRBV27 to TRBJ2-6, with TRBD1 identical over 7 bases. Germline values: CDR1 MNHEY, CDR2 SMNVEV (reference sequence). This CDR3 is built from 17 residues. The V segment lost 0 bases and the J segment 2 bases; nucleotides outside the gene matches: 4. CDR3 region: CASSLSNRGPGANVLTF. The CDR3 coding sequence is TGTGCCAGCAGTTTATCGAACAGGGGACCTGGGGCCAACGTCCTGACTTTC.

The chain links TRBV5-4 to TRBJ2-5; 10 nucleotides agree with TRBD2. Germline CDR1 reads SGHNT; CDR2 reads YYREEE (reference sequence). The CDR3 runs 15 residues. Losses at the gene ends were 4 bases for V and 2 bases for J; bases not matched to a gene: 5. The CDR3 DNA sequence: TGTGCCAGCAGCACGACTAGCGGGTATCAAGAGACCCAGTACTTC. It encodes CASSTTSGYQETQYF. The full variable domain, its missing parts supplied by reference TRBV5-4 and TRBJ2-5, is ETGVTQSPTHLIKTRGQQVTLRCSSQSGHNTVSWYQQALGQGPQFIFQYYREEENGRGNFPPRFSGLQFPNYSSELNVNALELDDSALYLCASSTTSGYQETQYFGPGTRLLVL.

The V and J genes are TRBV21-1 and TRBJ1-3; the tabulated D call, TRBD1, remains unverified against the DNA. TRBV21-1 counts as a pseudogene. The CDR3 runs 19 residues. In nucleotides, the CDR3 is TGTGCCAGCAGCAAACGGACGGGACAGGGGGCCAAAGGTGGAAACACCATATATTTT. Its translation: CASSKRTGQGAKGGNTIYF.

This sequence joins TRBV30 and TRBJ1-2, with D tentatively TRBD1 (5 bases). The CDR3 has 14 amino acids. Per the germline V gene, CDR1 is GTSNPN and CDR2 is SVGIG (reference sequence). V gave up 3 bases and J gave up 4 bases, with 15 bases separating them. This CDR3 reads CAWSLRTRLYGYTF. The CDR3 nucleotides read TGTGCCTGGAGCCTCCGGACAAGACTCTATGGCTACACCTTC.

To note about this clone: One junction end does not reproduce the germline sequence, and a read error may be involved. The V call is TRBV30, the J call TRBJ1-3; D remains ambiguous. The CDR3 runs to 13 residues. Looked up from germline, CDR1 is GTSNPN and CDR2 is SVGIG (reference sequence). For the CDR3, the DNA is TGTGTCTGGAGTCGGGGAGCTGGAGACACCATATATTTT. This translates into CVWSRGAGDTIYF.